These T cell receptor beta chains were read from a single sample in a study of T cell repertoires in cytomegalovirus infection. TCRdb passed the reads through MiXCR, listing each CDR3 protein once. This repertoire shows about 920,000 distinct CDR3 sequences, 30% to 40% found once; its top ten account for 13%. What these receptors recognize is not known. This specimen consisted of cultured CD8+ T cells from PBMCs, obtained from culture after CMV antigen stimulation. Receptors were obtained from a human donor in good health (CMV status not recorded). Some clones in this sample may be carry-over from other donors' samples. Each CDR3 is given with its conserved first and last residue.

V: TRBV7-9
J: TRBJ2-3
CDR3: CASSAGTQYF

V: TRBV6-1
J: TRBJ2-1
CDR3: CASSSEWTLGHNEQFF

V: TRBV27
J: TRBJ1-1
CDR3: CASSLSAGWGGTEAFF

V: TRBV7-4
J: TRBJ1-2
CDR3: CASTLLNNGYTF

V: TRBV19
J: TRBJ1-1
CDR3: CASSIGEAHTEAFF

V: TRBV7-3
J: TRBJ2-6
CDR3: CASSFGTGGANVLTF

V: TRBV3-1
J: TRBJ1-6
CDR3: CASSHPGTDGNSPLHF

V: TRBV6-8
J: TRBJ1-5
CDR3: CATIGALSQPQHF

V: TRBV28
J: TRBJ1-2
CDR3: CASSFSVLPNYGYTF

V: TRBV7-6
J: TRBJ2-3
CDR3: CASSVGLASTDTQYF

V: TRBV5-5
J: TRBJ2-3
CDR3: CASSRRGYSTDTQYF

V: TRBV27
J: TRBJ1-4
CDR3: CASSWTGGGQINEKLFF

V: TRBV2
J: TRBJ2-1
CDR3: CASSEITVLVGEEQFF

V: TRBV7-8
J: TRBJ2-1
CDR3: CASSLRTSGEQFF

V: TRBV7-2
J: TRBJ2-2
CDR3: CASSLIGEVGELFF

V: TRBV7-9
J: TRBJ2-7
CDR3: CASRYGAGEQYF

V: TRBV2
J: TRBJ2-3
CDR3: CASSEARLNTDTQYF

V: TRBV19
J: TRBJ2-2
CDR3: CASSIVWRDRVNTGELFF

V: TRBV4-1
J: TRBJ1-6
CDR3: CASSQTGTRNSPLHF

V: TRBV6-8
J: TRBJ1-1
CDR3: CASSYRAGLNTEAFF

V: TRBV19
J: TRBJ1-5
CDR3: CASSMPGGLGQPQHF

V: TRBV5-6
J: TRBJ1-1
CDR3: CASSLWRTTSPLNTEAFF

V: TRBV28
J: TRBJ1-1
CDR3: CASRFRGAAEAFF

V: TRBV7-7
J: TRBJ2-4
CDR3: CASSLEGAATKNIQYF